A selection of T cell receptor beta chains follows, all from one sample in a study of blood T cell repertoires in COVID-19. Here immunoSEQ multiplex PCR was the method, and the copy in TCRdb shows in-frame clones only, minus some. Of under 50,000 clones listed, about nine tenths are singletons. Source material: peripheral blood. Receptors were obtained from a man aged 70-80 years with active COVID-19. CDR3s include the opening cysteine and the closing phenylalanine or tryptophan. A D gene is named only where the DNA matches it firmly. Only some rows state a clone size, as once, few, many or a class for expanded clones.

D: TRBD2
size: .
J: TRBJ2-3
V: TRBV5-4
CDR3: CASSPPGGLGSTQYF
DNA: TGTGCCAGCAGCCCCCCGGGAGGTTTAGGATCAACGCAGTATTTT

D: .
size: .
J: TRBJ1-2
V: TRBV5-5
CDR3: CASSTIAGIYGYTF
DNA: TGTGCCAGCAGCACCATAGCGGGAATTTATGGCTACACCTTC

D: TRBD1
size: once
J: TRBJ1-6
V: TRBV6-6
CDR3: CASSYSTGSSPLHF
DNA: TGTGCCAGCAGTTACTCGACAGGGTCCTCACCCCTCCACTTT

D: TRBD1
size: once
J: TRBJ1-2
V: TRBV28
CDR3: CATPGQGGYGYTF
DNA: TGTGCCACGCCGGGACAGGGCGGCTATGGCTACACCTTC

D: TRBD1
size: .
J: TRBJ2-7
V: TRBV7-2
CDR3: CASSLGRQGTYEQYF
DNA: TGTGCCAGCAGCTTGGGAAGACAGGGGACCTACGAGCAGTACTTC

D: .
size: once
J: TRBJ1-6
V: TRBV7-8
CDR3: CASRHGRGARNSPLHF
DNA: TGTGCCAGCAGACATGGCCGGGGAGCAAGGAATTCACCCCTCCACTTT

D: .
size: few
J: TRBJ2-7
V: TRBV19
CDR3: CASSWKAGGEQYF
DNA: TGTGCCAGTAGTTGGAAGGCAGGGGGGGAGCAGTACTTC

D: .
size: few
J: TRBJ2-1
V: TRBV7-3
CDR3: CASSLGGGRRGNEQFF
DNA: TGTGCCAGCAGCTTAGGGGGAGGCAGGAGAGGAAATGAGCAGTTCTTC

D: TRBD1
size: .
J: TRBJ1-2
V: TRBV9
CDR3: CASSPRQGPSRGYTF
DNA: TGTGCCAGCAGCCCCCGACAGGGGCCGTCCCGGGGCTACACCTTC

D: .
size: few
J: TRBJ1-5
V: TRBV19
CDR3: CASSIMRLSNQPQHF
DNA: TGTGCCAGTAGTATCATGAGACTTTCCAATCAGCCCCAGCATTTT

D: TRBD1
size: .
J: TRBJ2-2
V: TRBV6-5
CDR3: CASSYRGPNTGELFF
DNA: TGTGCCAGCAGTTACAGGGGGCCTAACACCGGGGAGCTGTTTTTT

D: TRBD2
size: .
J: TRBJ2-1
V: TRBV19
CDR3: CASSTSGKDEQFF
DNA: TGTGCCAGTAGCACTAGCGGGAAGGATGAGCAGTTCTTC

D: .
size: .
J: TRBJ2-2
V: TRBV7-6
CDR3: CASSYQGTGELFF
DNA: TGTGCCAGCAGTTATCAGGGGACCGGGGAGCTGTTTTTT

D: .
size: .
J: TRBJ1-5
V: TRBV12-3/TRBV12-4
CDR3: CASSFGGDQPQHF
DNA: TGTGCCAGCAGTTTCGGGGGAGATCAGCCCCAGCATTTT

D: .
size: .
J: TRBJ2-3
V: TRBV7-3
CDR3: CASSLREAADTQYF
DNA: TGTGCCAGCAGCTTAAGGGAGGCGGCGGATACGCAGTATTTT

D: .
size: .
J: TRBJ1-2
V: TRBV19
CDR3: CASSMEGSLNYGYTF
DNA: TGTGCCAGTAGTATGGAGGGCAGTCTTAACTATGGCTACACCTTC

D: TRBD2
size: .
J: TRBJ2-7
V: TRBV7-2
CDR3: CASSISLAGGTYEQYF
DNA: TGTGCCAGCAGCATCTCCCTAGCGGGGGGCACCTACGAGCAGTACTTC

D: TRBD1
size: .
J: TRBJ2-7
V: TRBV7-6
CDR3: CASSLQGQRFGEQYF
DNA: TGTGCCAGCAGCCTCCAGGGACAGCGGTTTGGAGAGCAGTACTTC

D: TRBD1
size: .
J: TRBJ2-2
V: TRBV24-1
CDR3: CATSRTGVTGELFF
DNA: TGTGCCACCAGTAGGACAGGGGTCACCGGGGAGCTGTTTTTT

D: TRBD1
size: .
J: TRBJ1-3
V: TRBV2
CDR3: CASRRDRVDGNTIYF
DNA: TGTGCCAGCAGGAGGGACAGGGTGGATGGAAACACCATATATTTT

D: .
size: .
J: TRBJ2-1
V: TRBV9
CDR3: CASSVGHLSYNEQFF
DNA: TGTGCCAGCAGCGTAGGACACCTCTCCTACAATGAGCAGTTCTTC

D: .
size: few
J: TRBJ2-7
V: TRBV3-1/TRBV3-2
CDR3: CASSQEAPSYSYEQYF
DNA: TGTGCCAGCAGCCAAGAGGCCCCAAGTTACTCCTACGAGCAGTACTTC